These T cell receptor beta chains were read from a single sample in a study of siplizumab effects on memory and regulatory T cells. Profiling relied on immunoSEQ multiplex PCR, and the TCRdb table lists in-frame clones only, not all of them. The data show about 120,000 clones, with less than 95% seen just once and around 1.7% held by the top ten. The sequencing input was non-Treg CD4+ T cells sorted from blood. All receptors derive from a human donor in good health. Both conserved end residues are part of each CDR3. The D gene is left open where the match is weak. Expanded clones are given a class, and other clones once, few, many or no size at all.

cdr3_nt,cdr3_aa,clone_size,v_call,d_call,j_call
TGTGCCAGTAGTATGGGGAGCTCCTACGAGCAGTACTTC,CASSMGSSYEQYF,.,TRBV19,.,TRBJ2-7
TGTGCCAGCAGCTTTCAGCGGGAGTTCCCAGAGACCCAGTACTTC,CASSFQREFPETQYF,.,TRBV5-4,TRBD2,TRBJ2-5
TGCGCCAGCACTCTAGCGGCTAGCACAGATACGCAGTATTTT,CASTLAASTDTQYF,.,TRBV5-1,TRBD2,TRBJ2-3
TGTGCCAGTAGTATAAGAGCGGGAGGGCCAAATGAGCAGTTCTTC,CASSIRAGGPNEQFF,.,TRBV19,TRBD2,TRBJ2-1
TGTGCCAGCAGTTACTCTGGTGTGGAGGGCTACACCTTC,CASSYSGVEGYTF,.,TRBV6-5,.,TRBJ1-2
TGTGCCAGCAGCCAAGATAAGGGGAGGTACACCTTAGACGACTATGGCTACACCTTC,CASSQDKGRYTLDDYGYTF,.,TRBV14,.,TRBJ1-2
TGTGCCAGCAGTTACGGGGGAGTGGGCTACACCTTC,CASSYGGVGYTF,.,TRBV6-5,.,TRBJ1-2
TGTGCCAGCAGCTTAGACCCGGGACAGGTGTACAATGAGCAGTTCTTC,CASSLDPGQVYNEQFF,.,TRBV9,TRBD1,TRBJ2-1
TGTGCCAGCAGCTCCATAGCGGGAGGGGGAGATACGCAGTATTTT,CASSSIAGGGDTQYF,.,TRBV7-9,TRBD2,TRBJ2-3
TGTGCCAGCTCACCCTCTAGGGACAATGAGCAGTTCTTC,CASSPSRDNEQFF,.,TRBV18,.,TRBJ2-1
TGTGCCAGCAGACAGGAGCAAGAGACCCAGTACTTC,CASRQEQETQYF,.,TRBV2,.,TRBJ2-5
TGTGCCAGCAGTGAACTCCTCGGGCAGGGGGACTATGGCTACACCTTC,CASSELLGQGDYGYTF,.,TRBV25-1,TRBD1,TRBJ1-2
TGTGCCAGCAGCTCAGCTCCGGGGCCCTACAATGAGCAGTTCTTC,CASSSAPGPYNEQFF,.,TRBV7-9,.,TRBJ2-1
TGTGCCAGCAGTATGTCGGCGAGTGACATTCAGTACTTC,CASSMSASDIQYF,.,TRBV2,.,TRBJ2-4
TGTGCCAGTAGTATGTGGAGCGGCCTTTCCTACGAGCAGTACTTC,CASSMWSGLSYEQYF,once,TRBV19,.,TRBJ2-7
TGTGCCAGTAGTATAGTCCCAGGGGGCGGTGAGACCCAGTACTTC,CASSIVPGGGETQYF,.,TRBV19,TRBD1,TRBJ2-5
TGTGCCAGCAGTTATCTCGGACAGGGGCTCAATCAGCCCCAGCATTTT,CASSYLGQGLNQPQHF,once,TRBV6-6,TRBD1,TRBJ1-5